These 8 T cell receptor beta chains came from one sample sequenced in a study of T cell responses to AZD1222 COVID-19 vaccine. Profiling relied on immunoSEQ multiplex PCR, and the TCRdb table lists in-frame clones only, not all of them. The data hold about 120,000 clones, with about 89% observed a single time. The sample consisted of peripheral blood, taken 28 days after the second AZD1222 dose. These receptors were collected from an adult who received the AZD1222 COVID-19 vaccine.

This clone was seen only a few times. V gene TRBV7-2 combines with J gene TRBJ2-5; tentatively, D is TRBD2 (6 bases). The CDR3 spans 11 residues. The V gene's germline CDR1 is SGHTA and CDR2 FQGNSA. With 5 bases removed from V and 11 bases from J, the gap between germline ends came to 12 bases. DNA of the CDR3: TGTGCCAGCAGCCAAACGACTAGTCAGTACTTC. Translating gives CASSQTTSQYF.

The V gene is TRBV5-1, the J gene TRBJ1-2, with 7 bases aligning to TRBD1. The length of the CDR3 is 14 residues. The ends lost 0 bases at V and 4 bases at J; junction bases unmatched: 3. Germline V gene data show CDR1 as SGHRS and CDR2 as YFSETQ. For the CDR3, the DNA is TGCGCCAGCAGCTTGGCCCAGGGGGTCTATGGCTACACCTTC. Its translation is CASSLAQGVYGYTF. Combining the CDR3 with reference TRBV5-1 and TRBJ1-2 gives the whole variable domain KAGVTQTPRYLIKTRGQQVTLSCSPISGHRSVSWYQQTPGQGLQFLFEYFSETQRNKGNFPGRFSGRQFSNSRSEMNVSTLELGDSALYLCASSLAQGVYGYTFGSGTRLTVV.

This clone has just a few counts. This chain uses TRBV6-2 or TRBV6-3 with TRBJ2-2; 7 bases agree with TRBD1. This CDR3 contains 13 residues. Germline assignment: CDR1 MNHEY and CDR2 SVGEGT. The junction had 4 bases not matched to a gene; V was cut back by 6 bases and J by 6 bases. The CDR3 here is CASSRQGAGELFF. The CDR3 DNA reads TGTGCCAGCAGCCGACAGGGAGCCGGGGAGCTGTTTTTT.

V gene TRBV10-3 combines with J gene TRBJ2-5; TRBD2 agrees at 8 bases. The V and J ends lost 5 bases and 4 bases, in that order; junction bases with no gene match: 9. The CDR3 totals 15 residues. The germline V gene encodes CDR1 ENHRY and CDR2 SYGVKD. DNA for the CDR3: TGTGCCATCAGTCCTGGGCGGGGGGCCCCAGAGACCCAGTACTTC. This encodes CAISPGRGAPETQYF.

In DNA, the CDR3 is TGTGCCAGCAGTGGGGGGGGGTCAGATACGCAGTATTTT. It codes for CASSGGGSDTQYF. The rearrangement links TRBV2 to TRBJ2-3; 7 bases line up with TRBD2. CDR1 SNHLY and CDR2 FYNNEI come from the germline V gene. This CDR3 spans 13 amino acids. V was clipped by 4 bases and J by 4 bases; unmatched bases: 2.

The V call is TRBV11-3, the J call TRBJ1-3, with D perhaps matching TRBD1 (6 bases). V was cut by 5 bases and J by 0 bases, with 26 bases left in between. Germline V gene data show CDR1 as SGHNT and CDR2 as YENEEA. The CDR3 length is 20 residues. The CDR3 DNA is TGTGCCAGCAGCACAAGCAGGGGACGAGTTAGCATCGTCTCTGGAAACACCATATATTTT. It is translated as CASSTSRGRVSIVSGNTIYF. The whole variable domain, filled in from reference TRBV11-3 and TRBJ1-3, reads EAGVVQSPRYKIIEKKQPVAFWCNPISGHNTLYWYLQNLGQGPELLIRYENEEAVDDSQLPKDRFSAERLKGVDSTLKIQPAELGDSAVYLCASSTSRGRVSIVSGNTIYFGEGSWLTVV.

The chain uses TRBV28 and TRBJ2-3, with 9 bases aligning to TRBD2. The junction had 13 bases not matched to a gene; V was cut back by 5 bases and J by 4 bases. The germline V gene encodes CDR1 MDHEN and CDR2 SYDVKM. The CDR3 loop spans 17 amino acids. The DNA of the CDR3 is TGTGCCAGCAGTCACCTATCGCGGGAGGGCCTGGCAGATACGCAGTATTTT. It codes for CASSHLSREGLADTQYF.

The CDR3 sequence: CASGETGYGYTF. As DNA, the CDR3 is TGTGCCAGCGGGGAGACGGGCTATGGCTACACCTTC. The rearrangement joins TRBV7-9 to TRBJ1-2, with no clear D. The V end lost 8 bases, the J end lost 4 bases, and 11 bases lay between the germline ends. This CDR3 has 12 amino acids. Per the germline V gene, CDR1 is SEHNR and CDR2 is FQNEAQ (reference sequence).